Listed below are T cell receptor beta chains from one sample, sequenced in a study of T cell repertoires in cytomegalovirus infection. In TCRdb, the reads were re-called with MiXCR into one record per CDR3 protein. In the table there are about 300,000 distinct CDR3 sequences, around 9.6% of which are singletons. Sequenced: PBMCs. These receptors all come from a human donor in good health (CMV status not recorded). Some clones in this sample may be carry-over from other donors' samples. The CDR3 runs from the conserved cysteine through the conserved F or W. D genes are given only for firm matches. Clone size is stated in some rows and not others, as once, few, many or a class when expanded.

TRBV20-1	TRBJ1-2	-	16	-	TGCAGTGCTAGAGATTGGGGGGACACTGGAAGAGACGGCTACACCTTC	CSARDWGDTGRDGYTF
TRBV2	TRBJ2-5	TRBD2	14	-	TGTGCCAGCAGTAGCGGGGGGGCTCAAGAGACCCAGTACTTC	CASSSGGAQETQYF
TRBV7-9	TRBJ1-2	TRBD1	15	many	TGTGCCAGCAGCTTAAGGGACAGGGGAAAGGATGGCTACACCTTC	CASSLRDRGKDGYTF
TRBV20-1	TRBJ2-7	TRBD1	15	many	TGCAGTGCCACGAAGGGGACAGGGGGCGGTTACGAGCAGTACTTC	CSATKGTGGGYEQYF
TRBV20-1	TRBJ2-1	TRBD1	15	few	TGCAGTGCTAGAGAGACAGGGGGGTCCTACAATGAGCAGTTCTTC	CSARETGGSYNEQFF
TRBV20-1	TRBJ1-6	-	12	few	TGCAGTGCTAGCTCGGGGGGATCACCCCTCCACTTT	CSASSGGSPLHF
TRBV4-3	TRBJ1-5	-	15	many	TGCGCCAGCAGCCCTGGGGTGGCAGAACGAATGCCCCAGCATTTT	CASSPGVAERMPQHF
TRBV29-1	TRBJ2-1	TRBD2	13	few	TGCAGCGTTCCCTCGGGGGGGAGGTATGAGCAGTTCTTC	CSVPSGGRYEQFF
TRBV29-1	TRBJ2-3	-	14	-	TGCAGCGTTGACTTCCCCCAGGGAACAGATACGCAGTATTTT	CSVDFPQGTDTQYF
TRBV27	TRBJ2-1	TRBD2	16	-	TGTGCCAGCAGATCCTATAGCGGGGGGGCCACGAATGAGCAGTTCTTC	CASRSYSGGATNEQFF
TRBV28	TRBJ2-3	-	14	few	TGTGCCAGCAGTCCCGGGGGGCGAACAGATACGCAGTATTTT	CASSPGGRTDTQYF
TRBV15	TRBJ2-5	-	15	many	TGTGCCACCAGCAGGACCCCGGGTCGCCAAGAGACCCAGTACTTC	CATSRTPGRQETQYF
TRBV5-5	TRBJ2-1	-	12	many	TGTGCCAGCAGCTCGAGACTGGATGTTACGTTCTTC	CASSSRLDVTFF
TRBV25-1	TRBJ1-1	-	12	many	TGTGCCAGCAGCCAGGGGAGGACTGAAGCTTTCTTT	CASSQGRTEAFF
TRBV19	TRBJ1-5	-	14	few	TGTGCCAGTCGGGGACGGTATAGCAATCAGCCCCAGCATTTT	CASRGRYSNQPQHF
TRBV9	TRBJ2-2	-	15	-	TGTGCCAGCAGCGTAGCTCGGGGTAACACCGGGGAGCTGTTTTTT	CASSVARGNTGELFF
TRBV5-1	TRBJ2-3	TRBD1	16	many	TGCGCCAGCAGCCGGGGACAGGGGGTAGAAACAGATACGCAGTATTTT	CASSRGQGVETDTQYF
TRBV10-3	TRBJ1-6	-	15	few	TGTGCCATCAGTCCCTTGGAGGTTTCGTATTCACCCCTCCACTTT	CAISPLEVSYSPLHF
TRBV29-1	TRBJ1-2	-	12	-	TGCAGCGCCGACACACCCGGCTATGGGGACACCTTC	CSADTPGYGDTF
TRBV19	TRBJ1-5	-	16	many	TGTGCCAGTAGTAGCCTCGGGAGGGGGTATCGTCAGCCCCAGCATTTT	CASSSLGRGYRQPQHF
TRBV6-2/TRBV6-3	TRBJ2-5	TRBD1	13	-	TGTGCCAGCTGCCGGGACAGACAAGAGACCCAGTACTTC	CASCRDRQETQYF
TRBV20-1	TRBJ1-4	TRBD1	12	few	TGCAGTGCTTCAGACAGGGTTGGAAAACTGTTTTTT	CSASDRVGKLFF
TRBV10-1	TRBJ2-3	TRBD1	15	many	TGCGCCAGCAGTGAGTCAAGGGGGCATCTGGATACGCAGTATTTT	CASSESRGHLDTQYF
TRBV28	TRBJ1-4	TRBD1	16	few	TGTGCCAGCAGTTCTACCGGGACAGGGGGCAATGAAAAACTGTTTTTT	CASSSTGTGGNEKLFF
TRBV12-3/TRBV12-4	TRBJ2-1	TRBD1	13	-	TGTGCCAGCGGGACAGGGGGGTACAATGAGCAGTTCTTC	CASGTGGYNEQFF
TRBV29-1	TRBJ1-2	TRBD1	13	-	TGCAGCGTTGAATCCCGGGACAGGGTGATTCACACCTTC	CSVESRDRVIHTF
TRBV12-3/TRBV12-4	TRBJ1-2	-	14	few	TGTGCCAGCAGTTTACCGGCAGCCCAATATGGCTACACCTTC	CASSLPAAQYGYTF
TRBV3-1	TRBJ1-1	-	13	-	TGTGCCAGCAGCCAATTCGTGAACACTGAAGCTTTCTTT	CASSQFVNTEAFF
TRBV10-3	TRBJ2-3	-	17	many	TGTGCCATCAGTGAGTCGGGTGGGGGACCCGACATGGATACGCAGTATTTT	CAISESGGGPDMDTQYF
TRBV29-1	TRBJ2-1	-	12	-	TGCAGCGTGAGGACTGATAGAGATGAGCAGTTCTTC	CSVRTDRDEQFF
TRBV5-1	TRBJ2-5	TRBD1	15	-	TGCGCCAGCAGCTTGGAGGGACAGGGACAAGAGACCCAGTACTTC	CASSLEGQGQETQYF
TRBV20-1	TRBJ2-5	TRBD1	13	few	TGCAGTGCTTGGGGGACAGGGCAAGAGACCCAGTACTTC	CSAWGTGQETQYF
TRBV10-3	TRBJ2-1	TRBD2	15	many	TGTGCCATCAGTCCGGGACTAAACACCGCAAGGGAGCAGTTCTTC	CAISPGLNTAREQFF
TRBV7-9	TRBJ1-2	-	15	-	TGTGCCAGCAGCTTAAACGGGGGTTTCGACTATGGCTACACCTTC	CASSLNGGFDYGYTF
TRBV12-5	TRBJ2-1	TRBD1	13	many	TGTGCTAGTGGTTCCCTAGGACAGGGTGAGCAGTTCTTC	CASGSLGQGEQFF
TRBV29-1	TRBJ1-1	-	11	-	TGCAGCGTTGAAACTAGGGCTGAAGCTTTCTTT	CSVETRAEAFF
TRBV20-1	TRBJ1-6	-	15	few	TGCAGTGCTAGAAGGCAGATGATGAATAATTCACCCCTCCACTTT	CSARRQMMNNSPLHF
TRBV2	TRBJ2-7	-	14	few	TGTGCCAGCAGTGTCCGGACTTCGGCCTACGAGCAGTACTTC	CASSVRTSAYEQYF
TRBV20-1	TRBJ2-1	TRBD1	13	many	TGCAGTGTCACCGGGACAGCTCACAATGAGCAGTTCTTC	CSVTGTAHNEQFF
TRBV18	TRBJ2-1	-	14	few	TGTGCCAGCTCATTGGGACGTTCTTGGAATGAGCAGTTCTTC	CASSLGRSWNEQFF
TRBV6-6	TRBJ1-1	-	14	many	TGTGCCAGCAGTTACTCGCCGGGGAACACTGAAGCTTTCTTT	CASSYSPGNTEAFF
TRBV29-1	TRBJ1-1	-	12	many	TGCAGCGTCGTAATTATGAACACTGAAGCTTTCTTT	CSVVIMNTEAFF
TRBV7-2	TRBJ2-1	-	15	many	TGTGCCAGCAGCTTGCAGGGGGGGTTTTACAATGAGCAGTTCTTC	CASSLQGGFYNEQFF
TRBV28	TRBJ1-5	-	13	-	TGTGCCAGCAGTTTACAGGGCATCGAGCCCCAGCATTTT	CASSLQGIEPQHF
TRBV28	TRBJ2-3	TRBD2	15	-	TGTGCCAGCCTCCTGAGCGGGGGGCTCACAGATACGCAGTATTTT	CASLLSGGLTDTQYF
TRBV20-1	TRBJ2-3	TRBD2	16	-	TGCAGTGCTAGAGCCCTGACTAGCGGGGGAACAGATACGCAGTATTTT	CSARALTSGGTDTQYF
TRBV6-2/TRBV6-3	TRBJ2-2	-	16	once	TGTGCCAGCAGTTATGGGCGGGGAAGTAACACCGGGGAGCTGTTTTTT	CASSYGRGSNTGELFF
TRBV28	TRBJ2-1	-	15	many	TGTGCCAGCACCTGGAGGGGTCCCCGCTACAATGAGCAGTTCTTC	CASTWRGPRYNEQFF
TRBV2	TRBJ2-6	-	18	many	TGTGCCAGCAGTTCCTTGGACGGGACGGGTCCTGGGGCCAACGTCCTGACTTTC	CASSSLDGTGPGANVLTF
TRBV7-2	TRBJ2-1	TRBD1	15	many	TGTGCCAGCAGCCCCGACAGGGGTGTCAACAACGAGCAGTTCTTC	CASSPDRGVNNEQFF
TRBV6-5	TRBJ2-7	TRBD2	14	-	TGTGCCAGCAGTTTCCGGGGGGGGGCCTACGAGCAGTACTTC	CASSFRGGAYEQYF
TRBV24-1	TRBJ2-2	-	15	many	TGTGCCACCAGTGCACGTCAGGGAAGAACCGGGGAGCTGTTTTTT	CATSARQGRTGELFF
TRBV6-6	TRBJ1-1	TRBD1	17	few	TGTGCCAGCAGTTACCCCGGGATCGGACAGGGGGCCACTGAAGCTTTCTTT	CASSYPGIGQGATEAFF
TRBV12-5	TRBJ1-2	-	15	few	TGTGCTAGTGGCTGGTCGGTGGCCCCTCCCTATGGCTACACCTTC	CASGWSVAPPYGYTF
TRBV7-8	TRBJ1-1	-	13	many	TGTGCCAGCAACTTAGTCCCCAACACTGAAGCTTTCTTT	CASNLVPNTEAFF